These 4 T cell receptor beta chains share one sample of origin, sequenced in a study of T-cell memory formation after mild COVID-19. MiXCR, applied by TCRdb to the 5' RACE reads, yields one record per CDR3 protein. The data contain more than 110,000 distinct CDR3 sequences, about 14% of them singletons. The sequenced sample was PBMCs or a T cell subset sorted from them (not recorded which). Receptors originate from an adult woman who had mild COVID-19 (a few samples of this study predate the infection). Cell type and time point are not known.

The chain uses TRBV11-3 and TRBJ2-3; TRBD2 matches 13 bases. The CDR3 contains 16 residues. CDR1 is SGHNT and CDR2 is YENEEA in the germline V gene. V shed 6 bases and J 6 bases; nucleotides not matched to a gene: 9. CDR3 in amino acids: CASSRTSGSPHDTQYF. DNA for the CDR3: TGTGCCAGCAGTCGGACTAGCGGGAGCCCCCACGATACGCAGTATTTT.

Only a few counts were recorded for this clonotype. The CDR3 DNA sequence: TGCAGCGTTGCGGGGTACACCGGGGAGCTGTTTTTT. It codes for CSVAGYTGELFF. The chain couples TRBV29-1 to TRBJ2-2; D is possibly TRBD2 (5 bases). This CDR3 is built from 12 residues. From germline, CDR1 is SQVTM and CDR2 ANQGSEA. V lost 4 bases and J lost 3, with 6 bases in between.

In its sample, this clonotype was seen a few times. The CDR3: CASSSYVLGEFEAFF. The CDR3 DNA is TGCGCCAGCAGCTCGTATGTTCTGGGAGAGTTTGAAGCTTTCTTT. V gene TRBV4-1 combines with J gene TRBJ1-1, with D uncertain. Germline CDR1 and CDR2: MGHRA and YSYEKL. V was pared by 5 bases and J by 7 bases, with 20 bases between. The CDR3 sequence is 15 residues long.

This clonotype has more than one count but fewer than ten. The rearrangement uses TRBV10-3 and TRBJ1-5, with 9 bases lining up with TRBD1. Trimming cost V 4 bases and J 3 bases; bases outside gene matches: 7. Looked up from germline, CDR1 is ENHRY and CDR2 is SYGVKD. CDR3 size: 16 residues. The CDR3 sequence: CAISASGTGHNQPQHF. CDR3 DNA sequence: TGTGCCATCAGTGCCTCCGGGACAGGGCACAATCAGCCCCAGCATTTT.